The rows below give T cell receptor beta chains drawn from one sample of a study of blood T cell repertoires in COVID-19. The table came from immunoSEQ multiplex PCR; TCRdb's copy has only in-frame clones and leaves some out. Among around 240,000 clones listed, around 86% were seen once. Material: peripheral blood. The receptors shown here come from a woman in her twenties or thirties who had recovered from COVID-19. The conserved cysteine and the conserved F or W are not part of the CDR3 here.

j_call | v_call | cdr3_aa
TRBJ1-2 | TRBV5-1 | ASSLDRAYGYT
TRBJ2-2 | TRBV7-9 | ASSPTRGLAGELF
TRBJ1-2 | TRBV7-2 | ASSLQGRGYT
TRBJ2-1 | TRBV4-1 | ASSQATSGYNEQF
TRBJ2-1 | TRBV3-1/TRBV3-2 | ASSQGETWEQF
TRBJ1-1 | TRBV6-4 | ASSAAIDTEAF
TRBJ1-5 | TRBV19 | ASSSQPKAGRGVQPQH
TRBJ1-1 | TRBV6-2/TRBV6-3 | ASSYNRPSEAF
TRBJ1-1 | TRBV6-5 | ASSHEGSTEAF
TRBJ2-7 | TRBV7-9 | ASSLGQQYEQY
TRBJ2-7 | TRBV6-5 | ASSTAWTGMYEQY
TRBJ1-5 | TRBV12-5 | ASAPVRGNQPQH
TRBJ2-1 | TRBV7-7 | ASSYSGGPGNEQF
TRBJ2-5 | TRBV9 | ASSGQPGGETQY
TRBJ2-7 | TRBV27 | ASKVGYEQY
TRBJ1-6 | TRBV4-2 | ASSQIGTGVRSPLH
TRBJ1-5 | TRBV2 | ASSERTDDQPQH
TRBJ1-3 | TRBV5-5 | ASSLMGGIPGNTIY
TRBJ2-5 | TRBV5-1 | ASSSLHMTGRIETQY
TRBJ2-1 | TRBV6-5 | ASTRRGWANEQF
TRBJ2-2 | TRBV9 | ASSSPRASGGLNTGELF
TRBJ2-7 | TRBV7-9 | ASSLAWTGVYEQY